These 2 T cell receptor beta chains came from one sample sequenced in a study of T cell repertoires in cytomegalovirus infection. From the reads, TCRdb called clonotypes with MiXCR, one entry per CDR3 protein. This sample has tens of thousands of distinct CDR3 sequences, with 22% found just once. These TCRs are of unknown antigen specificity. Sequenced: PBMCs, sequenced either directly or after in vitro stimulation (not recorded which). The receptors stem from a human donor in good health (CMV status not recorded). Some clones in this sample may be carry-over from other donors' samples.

DNA for the CDR3: TGCGCCAGCAGCGCAGGTCTGATTCGGGGGCGGAACTATGGCTACACCTTC. Encoded protein: CASSAGLIRGRNYGYTF. The V call is TRBV5-1, the J call TRBJ1-2, with a tentative D call TRBD1 (6 bases). Germline values: CDR1 SGHRS, CDR2 YFSETQ. V dropped 4 bases and J dropped 2 bases, with 21 bases sitting between them. CDR3 length equals 17 residues.

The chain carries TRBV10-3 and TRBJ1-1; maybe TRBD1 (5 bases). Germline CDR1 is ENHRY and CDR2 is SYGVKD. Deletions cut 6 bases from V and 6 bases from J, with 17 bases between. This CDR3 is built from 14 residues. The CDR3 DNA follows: TGTGCCATCAGCATCCGGGACGCTGGGGCTGAAGCTTTCTTT. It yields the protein CAISIRDAGAEAFF.